This TCR beta chain comes out of a study of Ad26.COV2.S vaccination and SARS-CoV-2 variants. Whole-study findings and limits: TCR breadth and depth estimates may have understated total T cell responses. Vaccinees displayed broader spike-specific TCR repertoires than placebo recipients. Recipients of either vaccine or placebo displayed similar breadth of non-spike TCRs.

The treatment denotes: about 20 received Ad26.COV2.S at low or high dose, single or two shots; roughly 5 received placebo; per-sample allocation not given. Collection of the samples took place on day 63 after the first injection of vaccine or placebo. Vaccine was an Ad26 vector expressing Wuhan-strain SARS-CoV-2 spike. Germline CDR1 WNHNN, CDR2 SYGVQD (reference sequence). The CDR3 runs to 13 residues. Trimming stripped 9 bases from V and 6 bases from J, with 17 bases between. In regard to this clone: Its target is unknown.

Libraries were prepared by immunoSEQ multiplex PCR; TCRdb keeps only in-frame clonotypes and omits some of them. There are hundreds of thousands of clones in the sample; approximately 86% occur only once, and about 10% lies in the top ten. The receptor was derived from a person aged 18-60 years who received the Ad26.COV2.S COVID-19 vaccine or a placebo. V and J are TRBV10-1 and TRBJ1-1, with a weak D call TRBD1 (6 bases). This material consisted of peripheral blood, taken in a trial of Ad26.COV2.S vaccine versus placebo. This chain's CDR3 is CASGDTGVPEAFF. In DNA, the CDR3 is TGCGCCAGTGGGGACACGGGAGTCCCTGAAGCTTTCTTT.